One and the same sample provided the 22 T cell receptor beta chains below, sequenced in a study of blood T cell repertoires in COVID-19. The table came from immunoSEQ multiplex PCR; TCRdb's copy has only in-frame clones and leaves some out. The repertoire holds 200,000 to 250,000 clones, with about 80% as singletons. Specimen: peripheral blood. The receptor source for this set is a woman in her forties or fifties with acute or convalescent COVID-19.

The rearrangement joins TRBV20-1 to TRBJ2-1; weak D call: TRBD1 (6 bases). This CDR3 comprises 11 residues. Trimming pared 7 bases from V and 6 bases from J, leaving 10 bases between. CDR1 and CDR2 (germline): DFQATT, SNEGSKA (reference sequence). In DNA form, the CDR3 reads TGCAGTGTGGGGGCGGTCAATGAGCAGTTCTTC. This encodes CSVGAVNEQFF.

The rearrangement links TRBV6-5 to TRBJ1-2, with 7 bases lining up with TRBD1. Germline V CDR1 and CDR2: MNHEY, SVGAGI. V shed 7 bases, J shed 4 bases, and the junction held 12 bases outside the gene matches. The CDR3 has 15 amino acids. Written as DNA, the CDR3 is TGTGCCAGCAAGAGACTGGAGACAGGGCGCTATGGCTACACCTTC. It is translated as CASKRLETGRYGYTF.

The chain is built from TRBV30 and TRBJ1-1; possibly TRBD1 for D (5 bases). The CDR3 runs 12 residues. Trimming left V 8 bases short and J 0 bases short, with 10 bases between. Germline V gene data show CDR1 as GTSNPN and CDR2 as SVGIG (reference sequence). The CDR3 reads CAGGGMNTEAFF. The CDR3 DNA sequence: TGTGCCGGGGGGGGTATGAACACTGAAGCTTTCTTT.

The chain couples TRBV28 to TRBJ2-7, with D possibly being TRBD2 (6 bases). CDR1 is MDHEN and CDR2 is SYDVKM in the germline V gene. V shed 6 bases and J shed 1 base, with 25 bases lying between them. This CDR3 contains 18 residues. DNA of the CDR3: TGTGCCAGCAGGTCATCCCTCGCGGGGATACCATCATCCTACGAGCAGTACTTC. Residues: CASRSSLAGIPSSYEQYF.

The V gene is TRBV27, the J gene TRBJ2-2, with D perhaps matching TRBD1 (5 bases). This CDR3 contains 16 residues. Germline V lookup: CDR1 MNHEY, CDR2 SMNVEV (reference sequence). Trimming left V 3 bases short and J 6 bases short, with 17 bases between. The CDR3 reads CASSLGLLAGPGELFF. In DNA, the CDR3 is TGTGCCAGCAGTTTGGGCCTATTAGCAGGGCCCGGGGAGCTGTTTTTT.

The CDR3 sequence is CASSLDGVNTEAFF. For the CDR3, the DNA is TGCGCCAGCAGCTTGGACGGAGTTAACACTGAAGCTTTCTTT. The gene calls are TRBV5-1 and TRBJ1-1; D not resolved. V lost 0 bases and J lost 2, with 8 bases in between. CDR3 length: 14 amino acids. CDR1 is SGHRS, CDR2 YFSETQ, per germline. Based on the CDR3 plus reference TRBV5-1 and TRBJ1-1, the full variable domain is KAGVTQTPRYLIKTRGQQVTLSCSPISGHRSVSWYQQTPGQGLQFLFEYFSETQRNKGNFPGRFSGRQFSNSRSEMNVSTLELGDSALYLCASSLDGVNTEAFFGQGTRLTVV.

The chain is built from TRBV3-1 (or the pseudogene TRBV3-2) and TRBJ2-5; possible D gene TRBD2, 5 bases. The germline gives CDR1 LGHDT, CDR2 YNNKEL (reference sequence). CDR3 length equals 11 residues. The ends were cut back, 11 bases at V and 4 bases at J, with 11 bases in the middle. The CDR3 protein is CASGEGETQYF. DNA of the CDR3: TGTGCCTCCGGGGAAGGAGAGACCCAGTACTTC.

This rearrangement joins TRBV9 to TRBJ2-7; TRBD1 agrees at 7 bases. Trimming removed 3 bases from V and 11 bases from J; junction bases left unmatched: 11. There are 13 residues in the CDR3. CDR1 SGDLS and CDR2 YYNGEE come from the germline V gene. As DNA, the CDR3 is TGTGCCAGCAGCGGACAGACCGGGACAGTAAAGTACTTC. This codes for CASSGQTGTVKYF.

The chain employs TRBV2 and TRBJ2-3; the match to TRBD1 covers 10 bases. Germline V CDR1 and CDR2: SNHLY, FYNNEI. There are 14 residues in the CDR3. Trimming at V came to 5 bases and at J to 6 bases, leaving 5 bases not matched to a gene. The CDR3 DNA is TGTGCCAGCAGTAAGACAGGGGGCTGGGATACGCAGTATTTT. This translates into CASSKTGGWDTQYF.

The gene calls are TRBV5-6 and TRBJ2-5, with 7 bases matching TRBD1. The V segment lost 4 bases and the J segment 5 bases; nucleotides outside the gene matches: 8. The CDR3 has 14 residues. Germline values: CDR1 SGHDT, CDR2 YYEEEE. CDR3 region: CASSRNRGLETQYF. DNA of the CDR3: TGTGCCAGCAGCAGGAACAGGGGTTTGGAGACCCAGTACTTC.

V usage is TRBV7-2 and J usage is TRBJ1-6, with a weak D call TRBD1 (5 bases). Germline assignment: CDR1 SGHTA and CDR2 FQGNSA. V was clipped by 2 bases and J by 2 bases, with 16 bases between them. The length of the CDR3 is 18 residues. This chain's CDR3 is CASSLNFGAGTYNSPLHF. The CDR3 nucleotides are TGTGCCAGCAGCTTAAATTTTGGGGCCGGAACCTATAATTCACCCCTCCACTTT.

J is TRBJ1-3 and V is TRBV7-2, with 8 bases matching TRBD1. The junction had 8 bases not matched to a gene; V was cut back by 1 base and J by 0 bases. This CDR3 has 18 residues. Germline loops: CDR1 SGHTA, CDR2 FQGNSA. This CDR3 is CASSLGQGAYLSGNTIYF. The CDR3 nucleotides read TGTGCCAGCAGCTTAGGCCAGGGGGCCTACCTCTCTGGAAACACCATATATTTT.

This clone occurred once. This rearrangement joins TRBV27 to TRBJ1-1; D remains unclear. The germline gives CDR1 MNHEY, CDR2 SMNVEV (reference sequence). V gave up 0 bases and J gave up 0 bases, with 8 bases separating them. This CDR3 is 15 amino acids long. The CDR3 protein is CASSLSPSLNTEAFF. CDR3 DNA: TGTGCCAGCAGTTTATCACCGAGTTTGAACACTGAAGCTTTCTTT.

This clone came up once. The chain is built from TRBV7-2 and TRBJ1-1; the D is unclear. The CDR3 contains 13 residues. Germline V gene data show CDR1 as SGHTA and CDR2 as FQGNSA. V was trimmed by 6 bases and J by 0 bases, leaving 8 bases between them. The CDR3: CASSPEMNTEAFF. The CDR3 bases are TGTGCCAGCAGTCCTGAGATGAACACTGAAGCTTTCTTT.

The chain has TRBV2 and TRBJ2-2, with D hard to call. V lost 3 bases and J lost 3, with 5 bases in between. This CDR3 contains 13 residues. The V gene's germline CDR1 is SNHLY and CDR2 FYNNEI. The chain's CDR3 is CASSEEYTGELFF. The CDR3 coding sequence is TGTGCCAGCAGTGAGGAGTACACCGGGGAGCTGTTTTTT.

This chain connects TRBV11-3 to TRBJ2-3, with TRBD2 matching 8 bases. The CDR3 is 16 amino acids. V was clipped by 1 base and J by 1 base; unmatched bases: 4. Germline CDR1 and CDR2: SGHNT and YENEEA. CDR3 sequence (DNA): TGTGCCAGCAGCTTAGCCGGAGCGGGGGGCACAGATACGCAGTATTTT. Translating it yields CASSLAGAGGTDTQYF.

The rearrangement links TRBV19 to TRBJ1-5, with a weak D call TRBD1 (6 bases). This CDR3 is built from 14 residues. Germline-derived CDR1 and CDR2 are LNHDA and SQIVND (reference sequence). The ends were cut back, 5 bases at V and 7 bases at J, with 15 bases in the middle. The CDR3 is CASSPDSLGQPQHF. Here the CDR3 DNA reads TGTGCCAGTAGTCCGGACAGTCTGGGGCAGCCCCAGCATTTT. Together with reference TRBV19 and TRBJ1-5, the CDR3 gives the full variable domain: DGGITQSPKYLFRKEGQNVTLSCEQNLNHDAMYWYRQDPGQGLRLIYYSQIVNDFQKGDIAEGYSVSREKKESFPLTVTSAQKNPTAFYLCASSPDSLGQPQHFGDGTRLSIL.

The chain is built from TRBV10-3 and TRBJ1-1; 10 bases are shared with TRBD1. V dropped 5 bases and J dropped 13; count of bases not matched to a gene: 13. Germline V gives CDR1 ENHRY, CDR2 SYGVKD. This CDR3 region has 14 residues. Here the CDR3 DNA reads TGTGCCATCAGTTCGGGACAGGGGATTCTTGGAGGTTTCTTT. The encoded protein is CAISSGQGILGGFF.

This sequence joins TRBV13 and TRBJ1-1; tentatively, D is TRBD1 (5 bases). Germline V gene lookup returns CDR1 PRHDT and CDR2 FYEKMQ (reference sequence). V was pared by 2 bases and J by 2 bases, with 9 bases between. CDR3 length: 14 residues. CDR3 sequence: CASSLRQGNTEAFF. The CDR3 coding sequence is TGTGCCAGCAGCTTAAGGCAGGGAAACACTGAAGCTTTCTTT.

This clone was detected a few times. V and J are TRBV11-2 and TRBJ1-5; D unclear. Germline V gene data show CDR1 as SGHAT and CDR2 as FQNNGV. The CDR3 consists of 13 residues. V lost 1 base, J lost 6 bases, and 7 bases lay in between. CDR3 coding DNA: TGTGCCAGCAGCTTAGGTATCAGTCAGCCCCAGCATTTT. Translation gives CASSLGISQPQHF.

The chain is built from TRBV29-1 and TRBJ1-2; the match to TRBD1 covers 10 bases. With 0 bases clipped from V and 5 bases from J, the junction kept 3 bases outside the gene matches. Germline V gene data show CDR1 as SQVTM and CDR2 as ANQGSEA. CDR3 length: 14 amino acids. Here the CDR3 DNA reads TGCAGCGTTGAAGAGACAGGGGGCCTTTATGGCTACACCTTC. Translating it yields CSVEETGGLYGYTF.

The rearrangement links TRBV19 to TRBJ1-5, with TRBD1 as a possible D gene (6 bases). Trimming cost V 10 bases and J 0 bases, with 13 bases left between them. The CDR3 length is 14 residues. Germline CDR1 reads LNHDA; CDR2 reads SQIVND (reference sequence). The CDR3, as DNA: TGTGCCACCGAGGACAGCTATAGCAATCAGCCCCAGCATTTT. Its protein is CATEDSYSNQPQHF.